This TCR beta chain was captured in a study of shared clonotypes between healthy human individuals. Study-wide points: Shared clonotypes across all four donors exceeded non-shared ones in generation probability.

The protocol was immunoSEQ multiplex PCR, while the TCRdb copy is restricted to in-frame clones and leaves out a portion. Among roughly 2.1 million clones listed, about 93% were seen once. A word on this clone: Its cognate antigen is unknown.

Naive CD8 isolation took CD45RO-negative cells positively selected for CCR7 and excluded terminally differentiated effector memory CD45RA+ cells. This CDR3 has 15 residues. Trimming shortened V by 4 bases and J by 3 bases, and 15 bases separated the two germline ends. Germline V lookup: CDR1 SGDLS, CDR2 YYNGEE. This TCR derives from a young man in good health. Some clones in this sample may be carry-over from other donors' samples. The specimen was naive CD8+ T cells from PBMCs. The chain recombines TRBV9 with TRBJ2-3, with D possibly being TRBD1 (6 bases). The CDR3 nucleotides read TGTGCCAGCAGCATCCCAGGGGCAGGGACAGATACGCAGTATTTT. It codes for CASSIPGAGTDTQYF.